The 15 T cell receptor beta chains listed next were all sequenced from one sample in a study of T cell responses to AZD1222 COVID-19 vaccine. Produced via immunoSEQ multiplex PCR; TCRdb's table is partial and in-frame only. This table has tens of thousands of clones, roughly 84% appearing once. The sequencing used peripheral blood, collected 28 days after the second AZD1222 dose. The receptor source for this set is an adult who received the AZD1222 COVID-19 vaccine.

CDR3 coding DNA: TGTGCCAGCAGTGAATTGGGGTCCGGGCTCTATAATTCACCCCTCCACTTT. Protein: CASSELGSGLYNSPLHF. The V gene is TRBV25-1, the J gene TRBJ1-6; D unresolved. Germline assignment: CDR1 MGHDK and CDR2 SYGVNS. The CDR3 consists of 17 residues. Trimming left V 1 base short and J 3 bases short, with 13 bases between.

This chain connects TRBV19 to TRBJ1-5; possibly TRBD1 for D (5 bases). Germline-derived CDR1 and CDR2 are LNHDA and SQIVND (reference sequence). Trimming removed 1 base from V and 4 bases from J, with 8 bases in between. This CDR3 comprises 14 residues. This chain's CDR3 is CASSIGNRNQPQHF. In DNA, the CDR3 is TGTGCCAGTAGTATAGGTAACAGGAATCAGCCCCAGCATTTT.

The V and J genes are TRBV12-3 or TRBV12-4 and TRBJ1-5; no reliable D call. The V end was cut by 2 bases, the J end by 6 bases, with 5 bases between. CDR3 size: 12 residues. The CDR3 region is CASSLNGQPQHF. In DNA, the CDR3 is TGTGCCAGCAGTTTAAACGGTCAGCCCCAGCATTTT.

The chain is built from TRBV10-2 and TRBJ2-7; unclear D gene. The CDR3 consists of 16 residues. The germline gives CDR1 WSHSY, CDR2 SAAADI. Deletions cut 2 bases from V and 3 bases from J, with 17 bases between. The chain's CDR3 is CASSEPWSLFHYEQYF. CDR3 bases: TGCGCCAGCAGTGAGCCGTGGTCTTTATTTCACTACGAGCAGTACTTC.

The J gene is TRBJ1-2, the V gene TRBV19; D not resolved. V was shortened by 9 bases and J by 4 bases, with 9 bases between the two germline ends. Germline values: CDR1 LNHDA, CDR2 SQIVND (reference sequence). The CDR3 totals 11 residues. As DNA, the CDR3 is TGTGCCAGCAGTGGGAGCTATGGCTACACCTTC. Its protein product is CASSGSYGYTF.

The rearrangement joins TRBV13 to TRBJ1-4; 7 positions agree with TRBD1. The trim removed 10 bases at V and 4 bases at J, leaving 9 bases unmatched. The CDR3 consists of 14 residues. CDR1 and CDR2 from the germline V gene are PRHDT and FYEKMQ (reference sequence). DNA for the CDR3: TGTGCCACTAATAGGGACAGAAATAATGAAAAACTGTTTTTT. This gives the protein CATNRDRNNEKLFF.

The V gene is TRBV10-3, the J gene TRBJ1-5, with D possibly TRBD1 on 5 matching bases. The CDR3 has 15 amino acids. The V end was cut by 4 bases, the J end by 6 bases, with 16 bases between. CDR1 is ENHRY, CDR2 SYGVKD, per germline. The CDR3 DNA follows: TGTGCCATCAGTGGGTCGGGACCCTGGGGTCAGCCCCAGCATTTT. The encoded protein is CAISGSGPWGQPQHF.

The gene calls are TRBV10-1 and TRBJ1-1, with D perhaps TRBD1 (5 bases). The V end lost 0 bases, the J end lost 0 bases, and 17 bases lay between the germline ends. The CDR3 covers 18 residues. CDR1 WNHNN and CDR2 SYGVQD come from the germline V gene (reference sequence). In DNA, the CDR3 is TGCGCCAGCAGTGAGTCGCGAGGGGCCTCGTATCTGAACACTGAAGCTTTCTTT. Encoded protein: CASSESRGASYLNTEAFF.

The chain carries TRBV4-1 and TRBJ1-5; D not certain. Trimming left V 1 base short and J 5 bases short, with 15 bases between. The CDR3 runs to 16 residues. Germline V gene sequence: CDR1 MGHRA, CDR2 YSYEKL. Written as DNA, the CDR3 is TGCGCCAGCAGCCAAGTGGCAGTGAACCCCTATCAGCCCCAGCATTTT. It translates to CASSQVAVNPYQPQHF.

This chain joins TRBV5-6 and TRBJ2-5, with D unresolved. CDR3 length equals 13 residues. Deletions cut 2 bases from V and 2 bases from J, with 7 bases between. Germline V CDR1 and CDR2: SGHDT, YYEEEE. The CDR3 loop reads CASSLFSQETQYF. In DNA form, the CDR3 reads TGTGCCAGCAGCTTATTCAGTCAAGAGACCCAGTACTTC.

The CDR3 spells CASSPGGGVSNQPQHF. CDR3 DNA sequence: TGCGCCAGCAGCCCGGGTGGTGGGGTTAGCAATCAGCCCCAGCATTTT. The gene calls are TRBV5-1 and TRBJ1-5; D not certain. The CDR3 sequence is 16 residues long. Deletions cut 4 bases from V and 0 bases from J, with 14 bases between. Germline V lookup: CDR1 SGHRS, CDR2 YFSETQ.

The chain carries TRBV9 and TRBJ2-3; 10 nucleotides match TRBD1. CDR3 length equals 13 residues. Germline loops: CDR1 SGDLS, CDR2 YYNGEE. The V gene end was trimmed by 3 bases and the J gene end by 5 bases; junction bases not matched to a gene: 0. The CDR3 bases are TGTGCCAGCAGCGGGGACAGGGGAGATACGCAGTATTTT. It yields the protein CASSGDRGDTQYF.

The chain has TRBV20-1 and TRBJ1-1; tentative D call: TRBD1 (6 bases). The V end was cut by 4 bases, the J end by 11 bases, with 14 bases between. There are 11 residues in the CDR3. In germline, CDR1 is DFQATT, CDR2 SNEGSKA (reference sequence). As DNA, the CDR3 is TGCAGTGCTAAACAGGGCTTCGGGGCTTTCTTT. Protein: CSAKQGFGAFF.

The chain is built from TRBV6-5 and TRBJ2-1; D might be TRBD1 (5 bases). Deletions cut 6 bases from V and 11 bases from J, with 11 bases between. Germline lookup yields CDR1 MNHEY and CDR2 SVGAGI. CDR3 length: 11 residues. CDR3 nucleotide sequence: TGTGCCAGCAGATCCACAGGAAAGCAGTTCTTC. It encodes CASRSTGKQFF.

The rearrangement joins TRBV11-2 to TRBJ1-4, with D possibly being TRBD1 (6 bases). Germline lookup yields CDR1 SGHAT and CDR2 FQNNGV. The CDR3 extends over 16 amino acids. Between the trimmed V and J ends, which lost 4 bases and 8 bases, there was a span of 20 bases. CDR3 in amino acids: CASSSNEQGPREKLFF. The CDR3 nucleotides are TGTGCCAGCAGCTCAAATGAACAGGGACCTAGGGAAAAACTGTTTTTT.